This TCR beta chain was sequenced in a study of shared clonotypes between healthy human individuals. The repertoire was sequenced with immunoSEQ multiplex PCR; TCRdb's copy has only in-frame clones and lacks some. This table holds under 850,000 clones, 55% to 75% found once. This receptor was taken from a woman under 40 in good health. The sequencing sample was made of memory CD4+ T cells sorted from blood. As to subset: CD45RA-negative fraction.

CDR3 coding DNA: TGCGCCAGCAGTGAGGGGTTTGGCGGAAGGACAGATACGCAGTATTTT. It codes for CASSEGFGGRTDTQYF. The chain recombines TRBV10-1 with TRBJ2-3; the D is unclear. This CDR3 has 16 amino acids. Trimming took off 2 bases at V and 3 bases at J, with 15 bases between the two ends. Germline V gives CDR1 WNHNN, CDR2 SYGVQD (reference sequence).